These 17 T cell receptor beta chains share one sample of origin, sequenced in a study of CD8+ T cells in alopecia areata. Treatment specified: oral pan-JAK inhibitor, 5-10 mg twice daily. Extracted RNA was reverse transcribed, and the resulting cDNA served as sequencing template. Clones were sequenced by immunoSEQ multiplex PCR, and TCRdb holds only the in-frame ones, with some missing. The data contain around 120,000 clones, roughly 63% of them singletons. Sequenced material: CD8+ T cells sorted from blood, taken at week 4, from a patient treated with tofacitinib. These receptors came from a human donor with alopecia areata.

This clone was seen more than once but under ten times. The V gene is TRBV10-3, the J gene TRBJ2-1; 7 bases fit TRBD1. The CDR3 is 13 residues long. Germline values: CDR1 ENHRY, CDR2 SYGVKD. V was clipped by 10 bases and J by 3 bases; unmatched bases: 6. The chain's CDR3 is CANRDSDYNEQFF. CDR3 bases: TGTGCCAACCGGGACAGTGACTACAATGAGCAGTTCTTC.

This clone appeared once. This chain connects TRBV19 to TRBJ1-2, with 8 bases identical to TRBD1. CDR1 LNHDA and CDR2 SQIVND come from the germline V gene (reference sequence). This CDR3 has 14 residues. V lost 2 bases and J lost 4; bases outside the gene matches: 3. In DNA, the CDR3 is TGTGCCAGTAGTATAAGGGACAGGCCCTATGGCTACACCTTC. The encoded protein is CASSIRDRPYGYTF.

The chain has TRBV30 and TRBJ2-3; no firm D call. V was cut by 4 bases and J by 2 bases, with 7 bases left in between. The CDR3 has 12 amino acids. Germline V gene data show CDR1 as GTSNPN and CDR2 as SVGIG (reference sequence). This CDR3 reads CAWNAITDTQYF. CDR3 sequence (DNA): TGTGCCTGGAATGCCATCACAGATACGCAGTATTTT. Filled out from reference TRBV30 and TRBJ2-3, the complete variable domain reads SQTIHQWPATLVQPVGSPLSLECTVEGTSNPNLYWYRQAAGRGLQLLFYSVGIGQISSEVPQNLSASRPQDRQFILSSKKLLLSDSGFYLCAWNAITDTQYFGPGTRLTVL.

This clone was seen just once. The CDR3 is CSVELPPGELFF. The CDR3, as DNA: TGCAGCGTCGAGCTGCCCCCCGGGGAGCTGTTTTTT. The chain couples TRBV29-1 to TRBJ2-2; no definite D call. This CDR3 is 12 amino acids long. Trimming took 6 bases from V and 6 from J, leaving 11 bases between them. CDR1 and CDR2 (germline): SQVTM, ANQGSEA.

In the case of this clone: A junction end diverges from the germline sequence, so it may reflect a read error. The CDR3 sequence: CAWSEVLGGF. In DNA, the CDR3 is TGTGCCTGGAGCGAGGTGTTGGGCGGCTTC. The chain links TRBV30 to TRBJ1-2; D gene ambiguous. This CDR3 has 10 residues. The germline gives CDR1 GTSNPN, CDR2 SVGIG (reference sequence).

The rearrangement uses TRBV7-3 and TRBJ1-1, with a possible D match to TRBD1 (5 bases). Germline V gives CDR1 SGHTA, CDR2 FQGTGA. The ends were cut back, 7 bases at V and 0 bases at J, with 6 bases in the middle. The CDR3 extends over 12 amino acids. CDR3 sequence (DNA): TGTGCCAGCACAGGGCTGAACACTGAAGCTTTCTTT. It encodes CASTGLNTEAFF.

This clone was seen a handful of times. The gene calls are TRBV7-9 and TRBJ2-7; possibly TRBD2 for D (7 bases). The ends were cut back, 2 bases at V and 1 base at J, with 15 bases in the middle. Per the germline V gene, CDR1 is SEHNR and CDR2 is FQNEAQ (reference sequence). The CDR3 sequence is 16 residues long. Written as DNA, the CDR3 is TGTGCCAGCAGCTTACCGGTGCGGGGGCTATCCTACGAGCAGTACTTC. As protein: CASSLPVRGLSYEQYF.

The chain combines TRBV5-1 with TRBJ2-2; either TRBD1 or TRBD2 may supply D (5 bases each). Germline V gives CDR1 SGHRS, CDR2 YFSETQ. V gave up 6 bases and J gave up 1 base, with 10 bases separating them. The CDR3 extends over 14 amino acids. The CDR3 loop reads CASTSRENTGELFF. The CDR3 DNA follows: TGCGCCAGCACTAGCAGGGAGAACACCGGGGAGCTGTTTTTT. The variable domain in full, completed from reference TRBV5-1 and TRBJ2-2, reads KAGVTQTPRYLIKTRGQQVTLSCSPISGHRSVSWYQQTPGQGLQFLFEYFSETQRNKGNFPGRFSGRQFSNSRSEMNVSTLELGDSALYLCASTSRENTGELFFGEGSRLTVL.

Only a few counts were recorded for this clone. V gene TRBV30 combines with J gene TRBJ2-7, with 7 bases lining up with TRBD2. The CDR3 loop spans 12 amino acids. Per germline, CDR1 GTSNPN and CDR2 SVGIG (reference sequence). With V trimmed by 3 bases and J by 7 bases, 6 bases remained unmatched. For the CDR3, the DNA is TGTGCCTGGAGCTCGCAGGGAGGGGAGCAGTACTTC. Protein sequence: CAWSSQGGEQYF.

The rearrangement links TRBV11-2 to TRBJ2-1, with 8 bases fitting TRBD2. This CDR3 region has 15 residues. Germline lookup yields CDR1 SGHAT and CDR2 FQNNGV. After removal of 6 bases from V and 3 bases from J, the junction contained 7 bases not matched to a gene. The CDR3 bases are TGTGCCAGCAGTTTTGGTAGCGGGGTCTACAATGAGCAGTTCTTC. Encoded protein: CASSFGSGVYNEQFF.

The chain links TRBV25-1 to TRBJ1-6; possible D gene TRBD1, 5 bases. Trimming took 1 base from V and 6 from J, leaving 13 bases between them. The CDR3 consists of 16 residues. The germline V gene encodes CDR1 MGHDK and CDR2 SYGVNS. CDR3 in amino acids: CASSEWGPGLNSPLHF. The CDR3, as DNA: TGTGCCAGCAGTGAATGGGGCCCGGGTCTTAATTCACCCCTCCACTTT.

The chain recombines TRBV6-6 with TRBJ2-1; 11 bases agree with TRBD1. V lost 11 bases to trimming and J lost 7 bases; unmatched junction nucleotides: 4. The germline gives CDR1 MNHNY, CDR2 SVGAGI (reference sequence). The CDR3 totals 12 residues. CDR3 sequence: CASGTGGNEQFF. In DNA form, the CDR3 reads TGTGCCTCAGGGACAGGGGGAAATGAGCAGTTCTTC.

This clone appeared once. V gene TRBV25-1 combines with J gene TRBJ1-4; 9 nucleotides align to TRBD1. V lost 4 bases to trimming and J lost 11 bases; unmatched junction nucleotides: 5. Germline CDR1 is MGHDK and CDR2 is SYGVNS. CDR3 size: 13 residues. The CDR3 reads CASSGTGAGKLFF. The CDR3 DNA follows: TGTGCCAGCAGTGGGACAGGGGCCGGCAAACTGTTTTTT.

The chain joins TRBV18 to TRBJ1-1; D uncertain. The germline gives CDR1 KGHSH, CDR2 LQKENI. The CDR3 is 15 amino acids. V lost 0 bases to trimming and J lost 1 base, with 9 bases between them. CDR3 in DNA: TGTGCCAGCTCACCACCTTGGCACTGGAACACTGAAGCTTTCTTT. Amino acid sequence: CASSPPWHWNTEAFF.

J is TRBJ2-3 and V is TRBV5-6; D unresolved. V was cut by 4 bases and J by 9 bases, with 9 bases left in between. The germline CDR1 and CDR2 sequences are SGHDT and YYEEEE. The CDR3 is 11 residues long. The CDR3 here is CASSIMNTQYF. The CDR3 nucleotides are TGTGCCAGCAGCATCATGAACACGCAGTATTTT. The full variable domain, completed using reference TRBV5-6 and TRBJ2-3, is DAGVTQSPTHLIKTRGQQVTLRCSPKSGHDTVSWYQQALGQGPQFIFQYYEEEERQRGNFPDRFSGHQFPNYSSELNVNALLLGDSALYLCASSIMNTQYFGPGTRLTVL.

The V and J genes are TRBV30 and TRBJ2-7, with 8 bases lining up with TRBD2. J was trimmed by 3 bases and V by 5 bases; bases with no gene match: 6. Germline CDR1 reads GTSNPN; CDR2 reads SVGIG (reference sequence). The CDR3 has 13 residues. CDR3 DNA: TGTGCCTGGGCCCCGGGACTAGGCTACGAGCAGTACTTC. Translating gives CAWAPGLGYEQYF.

The chain uses TRBV30 and TRBJ2-7; TRBD1 is a possible D gene (6 bases). V dropped 4 bases and J dropped 1 base, with 14 bases sitting between them. Looked up from germline, CDR1 is GTSNPN and CDR2 is SVGIG (reference sequence). This CDR3 contains 14 residues. The CDR3 DNA reads TGTGCCTGGATACCGGCAGGGGTGTCCTACGAGCAGTACTTC. Protein: CAWIPAGVSYEQYF.